This TCR beta chain is from a study of vaccination effects on CD4 cells after COVID-19. ViraFEST used viral peptide pools to expand antigen-specific CD4+ T cells before sequencing. The culture ran for approximately 10 days, and then CD4+ T cells were isolated. Vaccinated recipients, who were negative for nucleocapsid antibodies, had no history of SARS-CoV-2 infection. The CDR3 runs to 12 residues. Trimming stripped 3 bases from V and 10 bases from J, with 7 bases between. The table came from immunoSEQ multiplex PCR; TCRdb's copy has only in-frame clones and leaves some out. The sample includes around 63,000 clones, roughly 75% of them seen just once. Study observations and caveats: There was marked clonal contraction among infection- and vaccine-induced clones late after vaccination.

On this clone: What it binds is unknown.

The material was CD4+ T cells from PBMCs cultured with HCoV-OC43 spike peptides, obtained before COVID-19 vaccination. Subset in this sample: HCoV-OC43 spike overlapping peptide pool stimulation. The origin of this receptor is a human donor who received a COVID-19 vaccine. The rearrangement links TRBV12-3 or TRBV12-4 to TRBJ1-6; no clear D. The CDR3 bases are TGTGCCAGCAGTTTGGAGGAGTCACCCCTCCACTTT. It is translated as CASSLEESPLHF.